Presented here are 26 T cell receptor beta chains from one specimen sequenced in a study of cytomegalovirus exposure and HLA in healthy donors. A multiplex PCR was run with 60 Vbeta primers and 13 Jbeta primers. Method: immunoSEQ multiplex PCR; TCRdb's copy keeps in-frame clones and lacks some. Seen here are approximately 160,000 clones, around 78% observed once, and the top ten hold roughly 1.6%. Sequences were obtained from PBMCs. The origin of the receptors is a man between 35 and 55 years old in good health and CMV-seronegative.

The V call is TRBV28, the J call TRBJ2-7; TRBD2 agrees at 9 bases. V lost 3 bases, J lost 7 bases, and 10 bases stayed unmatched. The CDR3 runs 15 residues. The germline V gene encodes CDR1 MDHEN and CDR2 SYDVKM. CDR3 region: CASSLELREGAEQYF. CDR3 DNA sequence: TGTGCCAGCAGTTTGGAGTTGCGGGAGGGGGCAGAGCAGTACTTC.

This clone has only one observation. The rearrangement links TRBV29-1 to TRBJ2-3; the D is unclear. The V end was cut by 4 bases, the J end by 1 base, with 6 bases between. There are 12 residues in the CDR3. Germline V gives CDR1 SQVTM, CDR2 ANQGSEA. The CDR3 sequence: CSVGQGTDTQYF. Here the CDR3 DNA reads TGCAGCGTTGGGCAAGGCACAGATACGCAGTATTTT.

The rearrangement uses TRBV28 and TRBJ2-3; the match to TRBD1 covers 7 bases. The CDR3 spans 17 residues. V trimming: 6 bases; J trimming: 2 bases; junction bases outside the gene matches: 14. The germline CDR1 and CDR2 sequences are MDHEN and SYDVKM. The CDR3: CASSLTQDRFITDTQYF. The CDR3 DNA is TGTGCCAGCAGCCTTACCCAGGACAGGTTTATCACAGATACGCAGTATTTT.

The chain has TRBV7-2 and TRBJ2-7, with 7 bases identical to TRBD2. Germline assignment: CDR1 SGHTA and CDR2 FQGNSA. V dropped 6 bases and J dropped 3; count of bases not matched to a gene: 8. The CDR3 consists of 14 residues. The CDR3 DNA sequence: TGTGCCAGCAGAAAAAGGGCTAGCGGCTACGAGCAGTACTTC. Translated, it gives CASRKRASGYEQYF.

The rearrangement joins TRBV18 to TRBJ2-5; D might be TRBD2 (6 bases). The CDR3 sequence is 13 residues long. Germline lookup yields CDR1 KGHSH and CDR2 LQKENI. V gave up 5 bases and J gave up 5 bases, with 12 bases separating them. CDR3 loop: CASSSTSVETQYF. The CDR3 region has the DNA TGTGCCAGCTCATCGACTAGTGTGGAGACCCAGTACTTC. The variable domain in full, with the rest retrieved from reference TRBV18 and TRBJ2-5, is NAGVMQNPRHLVRRRGQEARLRCSPMKGHSHVYWYRQLPEEGLKFMVYLQKENIIDESGMPKERFSAEFPKEGPSILRIQQVVRGDSAAYFCASSSTSVETQYFGPGTRLLVL.

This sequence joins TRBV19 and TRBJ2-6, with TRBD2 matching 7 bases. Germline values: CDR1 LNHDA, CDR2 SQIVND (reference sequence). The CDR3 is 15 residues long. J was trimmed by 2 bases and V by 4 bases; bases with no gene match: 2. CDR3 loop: CASSSTSAGANVLTF. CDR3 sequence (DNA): TGTGCCAGTAGTAGTACTAGCGCTGGGGCCAACGTCCTGACTTTC.

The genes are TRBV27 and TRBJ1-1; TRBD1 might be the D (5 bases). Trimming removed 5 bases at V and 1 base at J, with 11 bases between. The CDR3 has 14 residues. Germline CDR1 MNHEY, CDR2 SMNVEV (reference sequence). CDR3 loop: CASSEAGWNTEAFF. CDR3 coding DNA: TGTGCCAGCAGTGAGGCAGGGTGGAACACTGAAGCTTTCTTT.

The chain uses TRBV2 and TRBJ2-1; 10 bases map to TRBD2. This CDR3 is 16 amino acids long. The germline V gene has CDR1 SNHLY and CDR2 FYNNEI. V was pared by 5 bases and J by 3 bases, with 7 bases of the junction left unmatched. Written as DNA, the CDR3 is TGTGCCAGCAGTCCTTTAGCGGGAGGCCGCTACAATGAGCAGTTCTTC. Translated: CASSPLAGGRYNEQFF. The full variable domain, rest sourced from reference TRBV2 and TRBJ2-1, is EPEVTQTPSHQVTQMGQEVILRCVPISNHLYFYWYRQILGQKVEFLVSFYNNEISEKSEIFDDQFSVERPDGSNFTLKIRSTKLEDSAMYFCASSPLAGGRYNEQFFGPGTRLTVL.

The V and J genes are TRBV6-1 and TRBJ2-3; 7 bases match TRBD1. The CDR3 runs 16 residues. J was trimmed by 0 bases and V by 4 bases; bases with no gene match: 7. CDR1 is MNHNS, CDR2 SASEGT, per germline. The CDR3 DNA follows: TGTGCCAGCAGTGTTCGACAGGGCACTAGCACAGATACGCAGTATTTT. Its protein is CASSVRQGTSTDTQYF.

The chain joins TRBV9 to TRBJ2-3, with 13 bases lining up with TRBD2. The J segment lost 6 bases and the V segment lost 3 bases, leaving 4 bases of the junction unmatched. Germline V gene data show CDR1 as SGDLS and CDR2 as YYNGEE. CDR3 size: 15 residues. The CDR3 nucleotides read TGTGCCAGCAGCGCACTAGCGGGAGGGCCGGATACGCAGTATTTT. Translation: CASSALAGGPDTQYF.

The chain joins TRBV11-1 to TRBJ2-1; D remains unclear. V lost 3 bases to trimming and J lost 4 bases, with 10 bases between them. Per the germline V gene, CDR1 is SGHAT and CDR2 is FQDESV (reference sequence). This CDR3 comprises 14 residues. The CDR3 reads CASSFLQDYNEQFF. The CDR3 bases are TGTGCCAGCAGCTTTCTGCAGGATTACAATGAGCAGTTCTTC.

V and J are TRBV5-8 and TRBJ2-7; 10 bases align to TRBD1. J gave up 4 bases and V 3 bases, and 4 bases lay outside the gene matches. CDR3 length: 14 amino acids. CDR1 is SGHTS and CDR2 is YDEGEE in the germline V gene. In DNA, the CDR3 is TGTGCCAGCAGCTCTGGACAGGGGGGGTACGAGCAGTACGTC. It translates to CASSSGQGGYEQYV.

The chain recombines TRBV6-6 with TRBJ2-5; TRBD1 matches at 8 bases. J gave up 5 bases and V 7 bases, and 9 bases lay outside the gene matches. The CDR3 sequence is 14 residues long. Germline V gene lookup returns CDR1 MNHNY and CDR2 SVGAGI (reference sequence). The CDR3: CASKDRGLGETQYF. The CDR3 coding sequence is TGTGCCAGCAAAGACAGGGGACTGGGGGAGACCCAGTACTTC.

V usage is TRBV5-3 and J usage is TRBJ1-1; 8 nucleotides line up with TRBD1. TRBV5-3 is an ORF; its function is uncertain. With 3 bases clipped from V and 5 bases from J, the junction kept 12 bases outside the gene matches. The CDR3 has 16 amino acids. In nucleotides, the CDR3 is TGTGCCAGAAGCTCCCCAGGGGGCCCCGGATGTACTGAAGCTTTCTTT. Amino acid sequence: CARSSPGGPGCTEAFF.

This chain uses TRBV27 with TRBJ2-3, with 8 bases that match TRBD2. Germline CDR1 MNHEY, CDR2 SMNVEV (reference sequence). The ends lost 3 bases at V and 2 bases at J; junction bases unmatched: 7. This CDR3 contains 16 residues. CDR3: CASSLEREIHTDTQYF. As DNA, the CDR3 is TGTGCCAGCAGTTTGGAGCGGGAGATCCACACAGATACGCAGTATTTT.

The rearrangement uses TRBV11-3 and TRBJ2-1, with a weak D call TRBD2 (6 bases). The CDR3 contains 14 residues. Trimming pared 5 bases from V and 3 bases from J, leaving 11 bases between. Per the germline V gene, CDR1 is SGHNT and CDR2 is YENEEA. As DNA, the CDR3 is TGTGCCAGCAGCCATACTAGCATCTACAATGAGCAGTTCTTC. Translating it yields CASSHTSIYNEQFF.

The CDR3 coding sequence is TGTGCCAGCAGTTCCCGGGTAGCGGGAGCCTACGAGCAGTACTTC. Encoded protein: CASSSRVAGAYEQYF. The rearrangement links TRBV28 to TRBJ2-7; 9 bases agree with TRBD2. From germline, CDR1 is MDHEN and CDR2 SYDVKM. The CDR3 has 15 residues. The trim removed 4 bases at V and 2 bases at J, leaving 6 bases unmatched.

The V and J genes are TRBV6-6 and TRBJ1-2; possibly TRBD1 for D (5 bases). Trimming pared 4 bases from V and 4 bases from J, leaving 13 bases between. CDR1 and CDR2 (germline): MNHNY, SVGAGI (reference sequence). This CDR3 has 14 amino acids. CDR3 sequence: CASSSPAQGYGYTF. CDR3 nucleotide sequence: TGTGCCAGCAGTTCCCCGGCCCAGGGCTATGGCTACACCTTC.

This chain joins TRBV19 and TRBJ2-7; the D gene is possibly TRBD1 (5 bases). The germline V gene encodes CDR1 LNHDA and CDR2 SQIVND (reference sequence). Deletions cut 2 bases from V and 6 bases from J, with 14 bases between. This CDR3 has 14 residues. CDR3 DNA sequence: TGTGCCAGTAGTATACTCTATACAGGTTCCGAGCAGTACTTC. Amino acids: CASSILYTGSEQYF.

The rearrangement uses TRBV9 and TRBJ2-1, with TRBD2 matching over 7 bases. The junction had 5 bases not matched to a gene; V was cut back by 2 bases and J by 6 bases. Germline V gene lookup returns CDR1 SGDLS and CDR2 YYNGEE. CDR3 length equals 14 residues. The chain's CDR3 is CASSVGGRGNEQFF. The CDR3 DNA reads TGTGCCAGCAGCGTCGGGGGGAGGGGCAATGAGCAGTTCTTC.

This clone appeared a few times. Here the CDR3 reads CASSFSGSQQYF. The CDR3 DNA reads TGTGCCAGCAGTTTCTCAGGTTCGCAGCAGTACTTC. This sequence joins TRBV28 and TRBJ2-7; D is undetermined. V was shortened by 3 bases and J by 8 bases, with 11 bases between the two germline ends. Germline V lookup: CDR1 MDHEN, CDR2 SYDVKM. This CDR3 is built from 12 residues.

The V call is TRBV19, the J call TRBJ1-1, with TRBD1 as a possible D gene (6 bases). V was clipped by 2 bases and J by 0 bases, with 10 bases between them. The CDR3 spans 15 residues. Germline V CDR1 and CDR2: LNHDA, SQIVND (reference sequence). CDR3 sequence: CASSIPRGMNTEAFF. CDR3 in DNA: TGTGCCAGTAGTATACCCAGGGGAATGAACACTGAAGCTTTCTTT.

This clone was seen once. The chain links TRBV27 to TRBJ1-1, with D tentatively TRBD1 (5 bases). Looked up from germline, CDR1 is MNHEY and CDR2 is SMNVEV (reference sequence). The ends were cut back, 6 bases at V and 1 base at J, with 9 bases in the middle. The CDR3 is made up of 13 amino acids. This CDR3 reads CASSQGTNTEAFF. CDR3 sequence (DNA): TGTGCCAGCAGCCAGGGCACGAACACTGAAGCTTTCTTT.

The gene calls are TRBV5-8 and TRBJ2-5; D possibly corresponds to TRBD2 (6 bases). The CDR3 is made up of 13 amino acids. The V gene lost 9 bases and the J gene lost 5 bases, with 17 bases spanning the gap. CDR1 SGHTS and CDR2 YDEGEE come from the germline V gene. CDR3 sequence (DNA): TGTGCCAACCCGGGAGTCGAGAGGGAGACCCAGTACTTC. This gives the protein CANPGVERETQYF.

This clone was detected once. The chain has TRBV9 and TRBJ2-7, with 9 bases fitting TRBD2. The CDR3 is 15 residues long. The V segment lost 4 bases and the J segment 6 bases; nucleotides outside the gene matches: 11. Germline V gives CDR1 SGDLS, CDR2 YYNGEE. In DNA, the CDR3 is TGTGCCAGCAGCCGGACCGGCGCAGCGGGAGGCGAGCAGTACGTC. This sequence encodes CASSRTGAAGGEQYV.

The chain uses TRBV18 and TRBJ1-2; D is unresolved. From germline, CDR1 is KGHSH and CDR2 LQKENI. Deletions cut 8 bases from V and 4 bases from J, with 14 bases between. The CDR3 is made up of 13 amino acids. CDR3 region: CASQPGGIYGYTF. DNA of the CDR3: TGTGCCAGCCAGCCCGGAGGCATCTATGGCTACACCTTC. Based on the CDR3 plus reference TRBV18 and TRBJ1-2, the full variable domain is NAGVMQNPRHLVRRRGQEARLRCSPMKGHSHVYWYRQLPEEGLKFMVYLQKENIIDESGMPKERFSAEFPKEGPSILRIQQVVRGDSAAYFCASQPGGIYGYTFGSGTRLTVV.